A single sample is the source of the 25 T cell receptor beta chains below, sequenced in a study of shared clonotypes between healthy human individuals. Sequenced by immunoSEQ multiplex PCR; TCRdb stores in-frame clones only, minus some. The data contain some 500,000 clones, 90% to 96% of them seen just once; the ten biggest clones take up about 0.057%. Material: naive CD4+ T cells sorted from blood. Indicated subset: CD45RA+ positively selected. These receptors came from a woman aged 25 to 39 in good health.

The J gene is TRBJ1-5, the V gene TRBV5-1; tentative D call: TRBD1 (5 bases). The V end was cut by 0 bases, the J end by 5 bases, with 12 bases between. This CDR3 contains 15 residues. Germline V gene data show CDR1 as SGHRS and CDR2 as YFSETQ. The CDR3: CASSLAVGEDQPQHF. CDR3 sequence (DNA): TGCGCCAGCAGCTTGGCCGTGGGGGAAGATCAGCCCCAGCATTTT.

The V gene is TRBV11-2, the J gene TRBJ2-2, with D uncertain. The CDR3 spans 14 residues. The ends were cut back, 3 bases at V and 7 bases at J, with 12 bases in the middle. The germline CDR1 and CDR2 sequences are SGHAT and FQNNGV. The CDR3 loop is CASSFTSVGGELFF. The CDR3 DNA is TGTGCCAGCAGCTTTACATCCGTTGGCGGGGAGCTGTTTTTT.

The V and J genes are TRBV28 and TRBJ1-1, with a weak D call TRBD1 (5 bases). Between the trimmed V and J ends, which lost 4 bases and 1 base, there was a span of 10 bases. Germline-derived CDR1 and CDR2 are MDHEN and SYDVKM. The CDR3 consists of 14 residues. The CDR3 protein is CASSYPGRNTEAFF. CDR3 in DNA: TGTGCCAGCAGTTATCCAGGGAGGAACACTGAAGCTTTCTTT.

The J gene is TRBJ2-1, the V gene TRBV19, with a weak D call TRBD2 (6 bases). V shed 4 bases and J shed 8 bases, with 12 bases lying between them. The CDR3 has 13 amino acids. The germline V gene has CDR1 LNHDA and CDR2 SQIVND (reference sequence). The CDR3: CASSKPSVDEQFF. CDR3 DNA: TGTGCCAGTAGTAAACCTAGCGTCGATGAGCAGTTCTTC.

The chain links TRBV7-6 to TRBJ2-5; maybe TRBD2 (5 bases). The length of the CDR3 is 13 residues. V lost 1 base and J lost 5, with 8 bases in between. Germline V gene lookup returns CDR1 SGHVS and CDR2 FNYEAQ. In DNA, the CDR3 is TGTGCCAGCAGCTTAGTGGACTTGGAGACCCAGTACTTC. This gives the protein CASSLVDLETQYF.

The chain uses TRBV11-2 and TRBJ2-1, with 12 bases fitting TRBD2. The length of the CDR3 is 18 residues. V was clipped by 5 bases and J by 1 base; unmatched bases: 9. Germline assignment: CDR1 SGHAT and CDR2 FQNNGV. The DNA for the CDR3 is TGTGCCAGCAGCCTAGGGACTAGCGGGCCGCTTTCCTACAATGAGCAGTTCTTC. Translation gives CASSLGTSGPLSYNEQFF.

The chain employs TRBV28 and TRBJ1-4; D is uncertain. CDR3 length equals 15 residues. Germline V gives CDR1 MDHEN, CDR2 SYDVKM. V lost 3 bases to trimming and J lost 2 bases, with 10 bases between them. CDR3 nucleotide sequence: TGTGCCAGCAGTTTCAACTCGGGGACTAATGAAAAACTGTTTTTT. Amino acids: CASSFNSGTNEKLFF.

This rearrangement joins TRBV4-1 to TRBJ2-7; 8 bases are a match to TRBD1. The CDR3 length is 14 residues. Germline lookup yields CDR1 MGHRA and CDR2 YSYEKL. The V and J ends lost 4 bases and 7 bases, in that order; junction bases with no gene match: 9. CDR3 DNA: TGCGCCAGCAGCCCCGTCGGCAGGGGGCAAGAGCAGTACTTC. Translating it yields CASSPVGRGQEQYF.

V and J are TRBV28 and TRBJ2-7; 8 bases agree with TRBD2. Germline CDR1 reads MDHEN; CDR2 reads SYDVKM. The CDR3 spans 16 residues. V lost 7 bases and J lost 2; bases outside the gene matches: 13. The CDR3 loop reads CASNGPWDSGTYEQYF. The CDR3 nucleotides read TGTGCCAGCAACGGACCCTGGGATAGCGGGACCTACGAGCAGTACTTC.

This chain links TRBV5-1 with TRBJ2-7; D may be TRBD1 or TRBD2 (5 bases each). V was clipped by 0 bases and J by 7 bases, with 17 bases between them. This CDR3 comprises 15 residues. CDR1 SGHRS and CDR2 YFSETQ come from the germline V gene. In DNA form, the CDR3 reads TGCGCCAGCAGCTTGGCCGAGGCAGGGAGCTTTGAGCAGTACTTC. Translating it yields CASSLAEAGSFEQYF.

This chain uses TRBV29-1 with TRBJ2-1; 12 nucleotides agree with TRBD2. After removal of 5 bases from V and 8 bases from J, the junction contained 19 bases not matched to a gene. Per germline, CDR1 SQVTM and CDR2 ANQGSEA. The CDR3 spans 18 residues. The CDR3 protein is CSVRGATPSGRVRDEQFF. The CDR3 nucleotides are TGCAGCGTTAGGGGGGCAACCCCTAGCGGGAGGGTGCGTGATGAGCAGTTCTTC.

The chain carries TRBV7-9 and TRBJ1-5; D is possibly TRBD1 (6 bases). The CDR3 spans 15 residues. Trimming shortened V by 1 base and J by 5 bases, and 12 bases separated the two germline ends. Per the germline V gene, CDR1 is SEHNR and CDR2 is FQNEAQ (reference sequence). The CDR3 region is CASSLGGKGDQPQHF. CDR3 nucleotide sequence: TGTGCCAGCAGCTTAGGTGGAAAGGGGGATCAGCCCCAGCATTTT.

The rearrangement uses TRBV18 and TRBJ2-1; no clear D gene. The CDR3 contains 16 residues. Between the trimmed V and J ends, which lost 3 bases and 0 bases, there was a span of 12 bases. CDR1 and CDR2 from the germline V gene are KGHSH and LQKENI. The CDR3 nucleotides are TGTGCCAGCTCACCCCTAGAGCCAAGCTCCTACAATGAGCAGTTCTTC. Translation gives CASSPLEPSSYNEQFF.

The chain employs TRBV9 and TRBJ2-3, with 9 bases lining up with TRBD1. Germline V CDR1 and CDR2: SGDLS, YYNGEE. V shed 5 bases, J shed 1 base, and the junction held 2 bases outside the gene matches. The CDR3 has 14 amino acids. CDR3 region: CASSRTGGTDTQYF. The CDR3 nucleotides read TGTGCCAGCAGTCGGACAGGGGGCACAGATACGCAGTATTTT.

The chain combines TRBV5-1 with TRBJ2-4; D not certain. Germline-derived CDR1 and CDR2 are SGHRS and YFSETQ. This CDR3 is built from 12 residues. V lost 0 bases, J lost 6 bases, and 4 bases lay in between. The chain's CDR3 is CASSLDGNIQYF. CDR3 DNA: TGCGCCAGCAGCTTGGACGGAAACATTCAGTACTTC.

The chain carries TRBV2 and TRBJ2-7; perhaps TRBD1 as D (6 bases). The V end lost 4 bases, the J end lost 2 bases, and 9 bases lay between the germline ends. The CDR3 is made up of 13 amino acids. In germline, CDR1 is SNHLY, CDR2 FYNNEI. CDR3 loop: CASSVDSTYEQYF. Written as DNA, the CDR3 is TGTGCCAGCAGTGTGGACAGCACCTACGAGCAGTACTTC.

This clone was observed a single time. The rearrangement uses TRBV19 and TRBJ1-3; D is uncertain. The CDR3 totals 13 residues. Germline CDR1 is LNHDA and CDR2 is SQIVND (reference sequence). Trimming took off 7 bases at V and 1 base at J, with 8 bases between the two ends. The CDR3 is CASKDGSGNTIYF. Here the CDR3 DNA reads TGTGCCAGTAAGGATGGATCTGGAAACACCATATATTTT.

The rearrangement joins TRBV19 to TRBJ2-1; TRBD2 aligns across 8 bases. CDR1 is LNHDA and CDR2 is SQIVND in the germline V gene (reference sequence). There are 16 residues in the CDR3. Trimming at V came to 3 bases and at J to 8 bases, leaving 12 bases not matched to a gene. The DNA of the CDR3 is TGTGCCAGTAGTATCTATAGAAGTCCGGGGGGGGATGAGCAGTTCTTC. It specifies CASSIYRSPGGDEQFF.

The chain uses TRBV19 and TRBJ2-2, with 10 positions matching TRBD2. This CDR3 has 15 residues. J was trimmed by 3 bases and V by 10 bases; bases with no gene match: 8. Germline-derived CDR1 and CDR2 are LNHDA and SQIVND (reference sequence). The CDR3 DNA sequence: TGTGCCACACTAGCGGGGAAGTGGTACACCGGGGAGCTGTTTTTT. This codes for CATLAGKWYTGELFF.

The chain employs TRBV6-5 and TRBJ1-1; TRBD1 agrees at 8 bases. CDR1 is MNHEY, CDR2 SVGAGI, per germline. This CDR3 spans 13 amino acids. V trimming: 6 bases; J trimming: 5 bases; junction bases outside the gene matches: 5. The DNA of the CDR3 is TGTGCCAGCAGCTCAGACAGGGGTACTGAAGCTTTCTTT. This sequence encodes CASSSDRGTEAFF.

This sequence joins TRBV2 and TRBJ2-7; 10 bases map to TRBD2. Germline V gene data show CDR1 as SNHLY and CDR2 as FYNNEI. The CDR3 is 16 amino acids. V was pared by 0 bases and J by 4 bases, with 6 bases of the junction left unmatched. The CDR3 is CASSEARLAGRYEQYF. CDR3 sequence (DNA): TGTGCCAGCAGTGAAGCACGACTAGCGGGTAGATACGAGCAGTACTTC.

The chain has TRBV19 and TRBJ2-1; 7 bases line up with TRBD2. The J segment lost 5 bases and the V segment lost 8 bases, leaving 9 bases of the junction unmatched. CDR1 is LNHDA, CDR2 SQIVND, per germline (reference sequence). This CDR3 is built from 14 residues. The CDR3 here is CASADRGGNNEQFF. Written as DNA, the CDR3 is TGTGCCAGTGCCGATCGCGGGGGTAACAATGAGCAGTTCTTC.

The table lists this clone with a count of one. This chain links TRBV4-1 with TRBJ1-2, with TRBD1 matching 10 bases. The CDR3 length is 14 residues. Germline V CDR1 and CDR2: MGHRA, YSYEKL. V gave up 4 bases and J gave up 8 bases; unmatched junction bases: 7. For the CDR3, the DNA is TGCGCCAGCAGCCGTACCGGGACAGGGGTCGGCTACACCTTC. Translation: CASSRTGTGVGYTF.

This clone was seen a single time. This chain links TRBV5-1 with TRBJ2-7; 10 bases match TRBD1. Germline CDR1 reads SGHRS; CDR2 reads YFSETQ. The CDR3 loop spans 15 amino acids. V shed 2 bases, J shed 6 bases, and the junction held 8 bases outside the gene matches. The chain's CDR3 is CASSFVGTGVAEQYF. The CDR3 bases are TGCGCCAGCAGCTTTGTGGGGACAGGGGTGGCCGAGCAGTACTTC.

The CDR3 loop is CASRGRVYEQYF. The CDR3, as DNA: TGTGCCAGCAGGGGCAGGGTATACGAGCAGTACTTC. This chain connects TRBV21-1 to TRBJ2-7; the D segment call TRBD1 is taken from the table without a DNA check. TRBV21-1 is a listed pseudogene. The CDR3 consists of 12 residues.